The 3 T cell receptor beta chains reported below all come from one sample, sequenced in a study of CD8+CD57+ T cells in acquired aplastic anemia. Patients chosen for sequencing had CD8+CD57+ cells that had expanded, as shown by flow cytometry. CDR3 and TCR beta VDJ profiling relied on a genomic DNA template. TCRdb independently ran MiXCR on the reads; one entry per CDR3 protein. The table shows 150,000 to 200,000 distinct CDR3 sequences, with less than 60% occurring only once. The sample taken for sequencing was sorted CD4+, CD8+, or CD8+CD57+ T cells (not recorded which) from PBMCs. The receptor source for this set is a human donor with aplastic anemia.

The chain couples TRBV20-1 to TRBJ1-2; 7 bases are a match to TRBD1. The V gene end was trimmed by 1 base and the J gene end by 3 bases; junction bases not matched to a gene: 5. The CDR3 consists of 14 residues. CDR1 and CDR2 (germline): DFQATT, SNEGSKA (reference sequence). The CDR3 nucleotides read TGCAGTGCTAGAGTGTCCGGACAGGACTATGGCTACACCTTC. Its translation is CSARVSGQDYGYTF.

The rearrangement uses TRBV19 and TRBJ2-7; D remains unclear. The V end was cut by 4 bases, the J end by 0 bases, with 10 bases between. The CDR3 has 14 amino acids. Germline V CDR1 and CDR2: LNHDA, SQIVND (reference sequence). The CDR3 spells CASSNPGSSYEQYF. The CDR3, as DNA: TGTGCCAGTAGTAATCCCGGAAGCTCCTACGAGCAGTACTTC.

This clonotype was found many times. V is TRBV2 and J is TRBJ2-1; D may match TRBD1 or TRBD2 (5 bases each). The V gene lost 6 bases and the J gene lost 4 bases, with 13 bases spanning the gap. This CDR3 comprises 14 residues. Germline lookup yields CDR1 SNHLY and CDR2 FYNNEI. CDR3 region: CASRGSRDYNEQFF. CDR3 DNA: TGTGCCAGCAGAGGGAGCAGGGATTACAATGAGCAGTTCTTC. Looking up the rest from reference TRBV2 and TRBJ2-1 gives the full variable domain: EPEVTQTPSHQVTQMGQEVILRCVPISNHLYFYWYRQILGQKVEFLVSFYNNEISEKSEIFDDQFSVERPDGSNFTLKIRSTKLEDSAMYFCASRGSRDYNEQFFGPGTRLTVL.